Following are 25 T cell receptor beta chains from one sample sequenced in a study of regulatory T cells in long-lasting Graves disease. Time point of the sample: persistent/refractory GD, antithyroid drugs over 5 years with positive TRAb. The TCR library used RNA extracted from PBMCs. According to the study, TCR beta libraries were built with iRepertoire HTBI primers and CDR3-region Arm-PCR. Via MiXCR, TCRdb re-called the multiplex PCR reads, giving one row per CDR3 protein. The sample has more than 300,000 distinct CDR3 sequences; around a fifth are singletons. Specimen: peripheral blood mononuclear cells (PBMCs), collected when the disease was refractory, from a patient treated with antithyroid drugs. The receptors come from a female donor with Graves disease.

This chain joins TRBV10-3 and TRBJ1-5, with 7 nucleotides matching TRBD1. Germline CDR1 is ENHRY and CDR2 is SYGVKD. This CDR3 region has 15 residues. The junction had 9 bases not matched to a gene; V was cut back by 10 bases and J by 0 bases. This CDR3 reads CATSGTAYSNQPQHF. The CDR3 DNA reads TGTGCCACCTCCGGGACAGCGTATAGCAATCAGCCCCAGCATTTT.

This clonotype was counted between two and nine times. The CDR3: CASSFAGSYPGELFF. The CDR3 coding sequence is TGTGCCAGCAGTTTTGCCGGGAGCTACCCCGGGGAGCTGTTTTTT. The chain recombines TRBV12-3 or TRBV12-4 with TRBJ2-2, with D perhaps TRBD2 (6 bases). The CDR3 is 15 residues long. V lost 3 bases and J lost 6, with 14 bases in between.

The genes are TRBV4-1 and TRBJ1-2; 9 bases match TRBD1. The ends lost 2 bases at V and 8 bases at J; junction bases unmatched: 9. Germline V gene lookup returns CDR1 MGHRA and CDR2 YSYEKL. This CDR3 is 15 amino acids long. The CDR3 protein is CASSQPQGAVGGYTF. CDR3 DNA sequence: TGCGCCAGCAGCCAACCACAGGGGGCTGTGGGGGGCTACACCTTC.

The V call is TRBV19, the J call TRBJ1-1; TRBD1 aligns across 7 bases. CDR3 length equals 15 residues. Unmatched junction bases numbered 4, after V lost 3 bases and J lost 0 bases. Germline CDR1 is LNHDA and CDR2 is SQIVND (reference sequence). CDR3 sequence: CASSMTGYLNTEAFF. CDR3 DNA: TGTGCCAGTAGTATGACAGGGTACTTGAACACTGAAGCTTTCTTT. The whole variable domain, filled in from reference TRBV19 and TRBJ1-1, reads DGGITQSPKYLFRKEGQNVTLSCEQNLNHDAMYWYRQDPGQGLRLIYYSQIVNDFQKGDIAEGYSVSREKKESFPLTVTSAQKNPTAFYLCASSMTGYLNTEAFFGQGTRLTVV.

The rearrangement uses TRBV5-1 and TRBJ1-1, with D perhaps TRBD1 (6 bases). The V and J ends lost 4 bases and 7 bases respectively, with 23 bases between them. The germline gives CDR1 SGHRS, CDR2 YFSETQ. This CDR3 contains 16 residues. CDR3 DNA: TGCGCCAGCAGCCGTTCGGGGGGCAGAGCACGAAATGAAGCTTTCTTT. Translating gives CASSRSGGRARNEAFF.

The rearrangement joins TRBV5-1 to TRBJ2-5; 8 nucleotides agree with TRBD1. Trimming removed 5 bases from V and 2 bases from J; junction bases left unmatched: 5. The CDR3 is 14 amino acids. CDR1 is SGHRS and CDR2 is YFSETQ in the germline V gene. CDR3 loop: CASRAGQAQETQYF. CDR3 in DNA: TGCGCCAGCAGGGCGGGACAGGCTCAAGAGACCCAGTACTTC.

This chain uses TRBV28 with TRBJ2-5; D may be TRBD1 (5 bases). Germline V lookup: CDR1 MDHEN, CDR2 SYDVKM. The CDR3 runs 14 residues. Trimming removed 3 bases at V and 5 bases at J, with 13 bases between. CDR3 sequence reads: CASSLPGSGETQYF. In DNA, the CDR3 is TGTGCCAGCAGTTTGCCCGGGTCAGGGGAGACCCAGTACTTC.

This chain links TRBV11-2 with TRBJ2-2; D is perhaps TRBD1 or TRBD2 (5 bases each). V was trimmed by 6 bases and J by 7 bases, leaving 24 bases between them. The germline V gene encodes CDR1 SGHAT and CDR2 FQNNGV. CDR3 length equals 17 residues. CDR3 amino acids: CASSPLWGRSVLGELFF. Written as DNA, the CDR3 is TGTGCCAGCAGTCCTCTTTGGGGACGTAGCGTTCTCGGGGAGCTGTTTTTT.

This clonotype was detected a few times. The chain is built from TRBV20-1 and TRBJ2-7; D unclear. Germline lookup yields CDR1 DFQATT and CDR2 SNEGSKA (reference sequence). V was cut by 1 base and J by 0 bases, with 13 bases left in between. CDR3 length equals 15 residues. The CDR3 region has the DNA TGCAGTGCTAGAGCCCTCGGAACGAGCTCCTACGAGCAGTACTTC. It encodes CSARALGTSSYEQYF.

The chain joins TRBV7-9 to TRBJ2-7; D is perhaps TRBD2 (6 bases). Looked up from germline, CDR1 is SEHNR and CDR2 is FQNEAQ (reference sequence). The CDR3 length is 16 residues. The V end was cut by 5 bases, the J end by 4 bases, with 21 bases between. The CDR3 DNA reads as TGTGCCAGCAGCCCCGGGGTCGGGGGAGGAGGGTACGAGCAGTACTTC. Amino acids: CASSPGVGGGGYEQYF. The full variable domain, with the rest looked up from reference TRBV7-9 and TRBJ2-7, is DTGVSQNPRHKITKRGQNVTFRCDPISEHNRLYWYRQTLGQGPEFLTYFQNEAQLEKSRLLSDRFSAERPKGSFSTLEIQRTEQGDSAMYLCASSPGVGGGGYEQYFGPGTRLTVT.

This clonotype was seen ten or more times. V usage is TRBV12-3 or TRBV12-4 and J usage is TRBJ1-5, with D unclear. V lost 11 bases and J lost 2, with 13 bases in between. CDR3 length: 13 amino acids. The CDR3 reads CASRAWGNQPQHF. Here the CDR3 DNA reads TGTGCCTCCCGGGCCTGGGGCAATCAGCCCCAGCATTTT.

This clonotype was picked up many times. The chain joins TRBV19 to TRBJ2-7; unclear D gene. Trimming shortened V by 5 bases and J by 6 bases, and 14 bases separated the two germline ends. The CDR3 has 13 amino acids. CDR1 and CDR2 from the germline V gene are LNHDA and SQIVND (reference sequence). The CDR3 here is CASSYGPKSEQYF. The CDR3 coding sequence is TGTGCCAGTAGTTACGGCCCCAAGTCCGAGCAGTACTTC.

Concerning this clonotype: This may come from a read error, since a much larger clone is one base off. The chain carries TRBV19 and TRBJ1-5, with 7 bases lining up with TRBD1. The V gene end was trimmed by 11 bases and the J gene end by 4 bases; junction bases not matched to a gene: 14. CDR3 length: 15 residues. The germline gives CDR1 LNHDA, CDR2 SQIVND (reference sequence). CDR3 in DNA: TGTGCCGGTAACAGGGGCGAATTATCTAATCAGCCCCAGCATTTT. As protein: CAGNRGELSNQPQHF. The whole variable domain, filled in from reference TRBV19 and TRBJ1-5, reads DGGITQSPKYLFRKEGQNVTLSCEQNLNHDAMYWYRQDPGQGLRLIYYSQIVNDFQKGDIAEGYSVSREKKESFPLTVTSAQKNPTAFYLCAGNRGELSNQPQHFGDGTRLSIL.

This clonotype occurred many times. V is TRBV7-9 and J is TRBJ1-1; D is uncertain. CDR3 length equals 13 residues. Germline-derived CDR1 and CDR2 are SEHNR and FQNEAQ (reference sequence). V lost 8 bases and J lost 0, with 10 bases in between. The CDR3 spells CASSEGMNTEAFF. CDR3 nucleotide sequence: TGTGCCAGCTCGGAAGGGATGAACACTGAAGCTTTCTTT. The variable domain in full, with the rest retrieved from reference TRBV7-9 and TRBJ1-1, is DTGVSQNPRHKITKRGQNVTFRCDPISEHNRLYWYRQTLGQGPEFLTYFQNEAQLEKSRLLSDRFSAERPKGSFSTLEIQRTEQGDSAMYLCASSEGMNTEAFFGQGTRLTVV.

Ten or more counts support this clonotype. This chain links TRBV20-1 with TRBJ1-5, with 8 positions matching TRBD1. The CDR3 loop spans 16 amino acids. V lost 2 bases, J lost 3 bases, and 9 bases stayed unmatched. Germline values: CDR1 DFQATT, CDR2 SNEGSKA (reference sequence). The CDR3 protein is CSARLPGTGDNQPQHF. The CDR3 DNA is TGCAGTGCTAGATTGCCCGGGACAGGCGACAATCAGCCCCAGCATTTT.

With regard to this clonotype: A much bigger clone sits one base away, suggesting this may be a read error. J is TRBJ1-2 and V is TRBV5-6; 9 positions agree with TRBD1. The germline V gene has CDR1 SGHDT and CDR2 YYEEEE. This CDR3 comprises 15 residues. CDR3 coding DNA: TGTGCCGGCAGCTTGGCACAGGGGGCGCATGGGGGCTACACCTTC. This sequence encodes CAGSLAQGAHGGYTF.

This chain links TRBV6-1 with TRBJ1-5; D remains ambiguous. Germline V gene sequence: CDR1 MNHNS, CDR2 SASEGT. V shed 8 bases and J shed 0 bases, with 8 bases lying between them. The CDR3 spans 13 residues. The CDR3 region has the DNA TGTGCCAGCGGCCAAAATAGCAATCAGCCCCAGCATTTT. It codes for CASGQNSNQPQHF.

This clonotype has a count of ten or more. J is TRBJ1-2 and V is TRBV20-1, with no clear D. V was pared by 6 bases and J by 6 bases, with 5 bases between. Germline CDR1 DFQATT, CDR2 SNEGSKA (reference sequence). CDR3 size: 9 residues. CDR3 sequence: CSASNGYTF. DNA for the CDR3: TGCAGTGCGTCAAATGGCTACACCTTC.

This clonotype occurred a few times. The chain combines TRBV7-2 with TRBJ1-2; 10 nucleotides align to TRBD1. This CDR3 region has 16 residues. V lost 3 bases, J lost 2 bases, and 6 bases stayed unmatched. Germline V CDR1 and CDR2: SGHTA, FQGNSA. The CDR3 protein is CASSLTGGEWNYGYTF. CDR3 nucleotides: TGTGCCAGCAGCTTGACAGGGGGCGAATGGAACTATGGCTACACCTTC. Full variable domain (remainder filled in from reference TRBV7-2 and TRBJ1-2): GAGVSQSPSNKVTEKGKDVELRCDPISGHTALYWYRQSLGQGLEFLIYFQGNSAPDKSGLPSDRFSAERTGGSVSTLTIQRTQQEDSAVYLCASSLTGGEWNYGYTFGSGTRLTVV.

The chain links TRBV5-6 to TRBJ1-2; tentative D call: TRBD1 (5 bases). The V end was cut by 5 bases, the J end by 1 base, with 18 bases between. Germline values: CDR1 SGHDT, CDR2 YYEEEE. The CDR3 covers 16 residues. CDR3 amino acids: CASSFRTPDSNYGYTF. CDR3 sequence (DNA): TGTGCCAGCAGTTTCAGGACACCGGATAGTAACTATGGCTACACCTTC.

The chain has TRBV6-5 and TRBJ2-7; TRBD1 might be the D (5 bases). The CDR3 sequence is 18 residues long. Looked up from germline, CDR1 is MNHEY and CDR2 is SVGAGI. V gave up 0 bases and J gave up 0 bases, with 18 bases separating them. The CDR3 region has the DNA TGTGCCAGCAGTTACTCGAAGTCAAGGGGCCTTAGCTCCTACGAGCAGTACTTC. Its protein product is CASSYSKSRGLSSYEQYF.

The V gene is TRBV3-1, the J gene TRBJ2-1, with D possibly matching TRBD2 (6 bases). This CDR3 contains 14 residues. Trimming left V 3 bases short and J 1 base short, with 7 bases between. Germline CDR1 and CDR2: LGHDT and YNNKEL (reference sequence). The CDR3 sequence is CASSHGGSYNEQFF. CDR3 sequence (DNA): TGTGCCAGCAGCCACGGGGGATCCTACAATGAGCAGTTCTTC.

The chain is built from TRBV6-1 and TRBJ1-2; D perhaps matches TRBD1 (5 bases). The CDR3 sequence is 13 residues long. Germline V gene data show CDR1 as MNHNS and CDR2 as SASEGT. V lost 3 bases and J lost 7, with 12 bases in between. CDR3 loop: CASSDRGRSGYTF. CDR3 DNA sequence: TGTGCCAGCAGTGATAGGGGCCGGAGTGGCTACACCTTC.

The table lists this clonotype with many counts. V is TRBV11-2 and J is TRBJ2-7, with TRBD2 identical over 9 bases. After removal of 4 bases from V and 2 bases from J, the junction contained 24 bases not matched to a gene. In germline, CDR1 is SGHAT, CDR2 FQNNGV. This CDR3 has 21 residues. The CDR3 DNA follows: TGTGCCAGCAGCTCCCGACAGGTGACTAGCGGTCGGCCGTTTACCACCTACGAGCAGTACTTC. Encoded protein: CASSSRQVTSGRPFTTYEQYF.

J is TRBJ2-7 and V is TRBV29-1, with 12 positions matching TRBD1. There are 15 residues in the CDR3. V lost 5 bases to trimming and J lost 4 bases; unmatched junction nucleotides: 9. Germline V gives CDR1 SQVTM, CDR2 ANQGSEA. The CDR3 DNA follows: TGCAGCGTTTTGTTAGGGGACAGGGGGCCTTACGAGCAGTACTTC. It is translated as CSVLLGDRGPYEQYF.